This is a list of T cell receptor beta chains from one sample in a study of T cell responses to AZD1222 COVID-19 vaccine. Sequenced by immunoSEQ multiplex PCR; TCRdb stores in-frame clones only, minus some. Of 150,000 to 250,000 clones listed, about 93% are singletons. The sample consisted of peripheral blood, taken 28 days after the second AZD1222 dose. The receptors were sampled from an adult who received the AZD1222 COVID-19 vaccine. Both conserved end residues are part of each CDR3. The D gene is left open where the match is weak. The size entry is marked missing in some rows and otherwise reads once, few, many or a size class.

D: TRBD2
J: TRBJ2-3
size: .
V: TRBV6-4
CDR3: CASSERGGTDTQYF
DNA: TGTGCCAGCAGTGAGCGGGGGGGCACAGATACGCAGTATTTT

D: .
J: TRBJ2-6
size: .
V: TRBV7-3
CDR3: CASSVQGAGANVLTF
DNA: TGTGCCAGCAGCGTACAGGGCGCTGGGGCCAACGTCCTGACTTTC

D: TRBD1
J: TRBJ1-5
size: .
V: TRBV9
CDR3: CASSVGGQLEQPQHF
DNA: TGTGCCAGCAGCGTAGGGGGACAGTTGGAACAGCCCCAGCATTTT

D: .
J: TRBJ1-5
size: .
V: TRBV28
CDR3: CASSLSVSNQPQHF
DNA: TGTGCCAGCAGTTTATCGGTTAGCAATCAGCCCCAGCATTTT

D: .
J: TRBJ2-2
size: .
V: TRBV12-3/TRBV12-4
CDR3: CASSFGGGELFF
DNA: TGTGCCAGCAGTTTTGGCGGCGGGGAGCTGTTTTTT

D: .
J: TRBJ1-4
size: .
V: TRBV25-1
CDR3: CASHYRTGEKLFF
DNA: TGTGCCAGCCATTACAGGACGGGTGAAAAACTGTTTTTT

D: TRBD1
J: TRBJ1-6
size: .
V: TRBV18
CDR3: CASSTTGHGGSPLHF
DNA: TGTGCCAGCTCAACGACAGGGCACGGAGGTTCACCCCTCCACTTT

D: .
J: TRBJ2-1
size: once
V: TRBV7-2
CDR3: CASSHSSYNEQFF
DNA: TGTGCCAGCAGCCACAGCTCCTACAATGAGCAGTTCTTC

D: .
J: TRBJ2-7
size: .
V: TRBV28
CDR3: CASSLGRDPNEQYF
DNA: TGTGCCAGCAGTTTAGGGCGGGACCCTAACGAGCAGTACTTC

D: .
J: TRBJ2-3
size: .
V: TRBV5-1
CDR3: CASSWGTSSDTQYF
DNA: TGCGCCAGCAGCTGGGGAACTAGTTCCGATACGCAGTATTTT

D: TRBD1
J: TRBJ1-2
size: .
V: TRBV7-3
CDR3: CASSLGSGGQYGYTF
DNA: TGTGCCAGCAGCTTAGGGTCAGGGGGCCAGTATGGCTACACCTTC

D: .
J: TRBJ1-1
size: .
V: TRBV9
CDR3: CASSVAFEGLNTEAFF
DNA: TGTGCCAGCAGCGTAGCTTTCGAGGGATTGAACACTGAAGCTTTCTTT

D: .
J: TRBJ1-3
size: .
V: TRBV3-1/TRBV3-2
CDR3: CATQKIRGPGNTIYF
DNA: TGTGCCACCCAGAAGATCAGGGGCCCGGGAAACACCATATATTTT

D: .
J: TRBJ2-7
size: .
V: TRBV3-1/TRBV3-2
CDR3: CASSQTELSEQYF
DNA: TGTGCCAGCAGCCAGACGGAGCTTTCCGAGCAGTACTTC

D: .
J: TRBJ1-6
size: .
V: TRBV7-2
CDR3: CASSLGGADNSPLHF
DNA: TGTGCCAGCAGCTTAGGTGGGGCCGATAATTCACCCCTCCACTTT

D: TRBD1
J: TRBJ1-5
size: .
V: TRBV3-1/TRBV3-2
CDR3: CASSQQGAGQPQHF
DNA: TGTGCCAGCAGCCAACAGGGGGCGGGTCAGCCCCAGCATTTT

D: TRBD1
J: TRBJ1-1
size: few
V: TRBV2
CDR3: CAGTPGQRVGEAFF
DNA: TGTGCCGGCACCCCGGGACAGAGGGTAGGGGAAGCTTTCTTT

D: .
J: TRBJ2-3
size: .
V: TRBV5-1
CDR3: CASSLRGIGDTQYF
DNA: TGCGCCAGCAGCTTGAGAGGGATCGGAGATACGCAGTATTTT

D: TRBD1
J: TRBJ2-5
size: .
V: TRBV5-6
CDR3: CASSFTTGADQETQYF
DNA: TGTGCCAGCAGCTTTACGACAGGGGCTGATCAAGAGACCCAGTACTTC

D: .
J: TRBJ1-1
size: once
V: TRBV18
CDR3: CASSPRATADTEAFF
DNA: TGTGCCAGCTCACCACGGGCAACAGCTGACACTGAAGCTTTCTTT

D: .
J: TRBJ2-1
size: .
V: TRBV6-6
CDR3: CASSYRKQVPYNEQFF
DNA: TGTGCCAGCAGTTACAGGAAACAAGTTCCCTACAATGAGCAGTTCTTC

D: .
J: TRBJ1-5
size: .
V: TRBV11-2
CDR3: CASSAQGKQPQHF
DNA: TGTGCCAGCAGCGCCCAGGGAAAACAGCCCCAGCATTTT

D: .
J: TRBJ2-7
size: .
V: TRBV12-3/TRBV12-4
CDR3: CASSPSGGEQYF
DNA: TGTGCCAGCAGCCCCTCCGGGGGCGAGCAGTACTTC

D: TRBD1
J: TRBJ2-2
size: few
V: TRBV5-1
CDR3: CASSNRTGGTGELFF
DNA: TGCGCCAGCAGCAACCGGACAGGGGGCACCGGGGAGCTGTTTTTT

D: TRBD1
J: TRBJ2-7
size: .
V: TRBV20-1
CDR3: CSASGRDRDPYEQYF
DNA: TGCAGTGCTAGTGGTAGGGACAGGGACCCCTACGAGCAGTACTTC

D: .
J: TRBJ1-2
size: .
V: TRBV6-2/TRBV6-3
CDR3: CASSLVGRGYTF
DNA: TGTGCCAGCAGCTTGGTGGGGCGCGGCTACACCTTC

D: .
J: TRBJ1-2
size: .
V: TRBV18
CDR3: CASSPGVYPAESGYTF
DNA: TGTGCCAGCTCACCAGGGGTATACCCTGCAGAGTCTGGCTACACCTTC

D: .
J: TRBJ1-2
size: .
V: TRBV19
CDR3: CASMGMHYGYTF
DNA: TGTGCCAGTATGGGCATGCACTATGGCTACACCTTC

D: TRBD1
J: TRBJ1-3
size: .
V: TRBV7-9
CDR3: CASSRQGAAGNTIYF
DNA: TGTGCCAGCAGCCGACAGGGGGCAGCTGGAAACACCATATATTTT

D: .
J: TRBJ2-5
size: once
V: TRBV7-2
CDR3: CASSSRIARETQYF
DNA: TGTGCCAGCAGCTCACGGATAGCTCGTGAGACCCAGTACTTC

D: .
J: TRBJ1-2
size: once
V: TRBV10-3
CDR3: CAISESTRDWVGYTF
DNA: TGTGCCATCAGTGAGTCGACCCGGGATTGGGTTGGCTACACCTTC

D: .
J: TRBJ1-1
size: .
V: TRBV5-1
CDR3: CASRGPGAQSNTEAFF
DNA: TGCGCCAGCAGAGGTCCGGGGGCTCAGAGTAACACTGAAGCTTTCTTT

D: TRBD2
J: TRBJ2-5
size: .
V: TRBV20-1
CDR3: CSASFAWGGGAETQYF
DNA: TGCAGTGCTAGTTTCGCCTGGGGCGGGGGGGCGGAGACCCAGTACTTC

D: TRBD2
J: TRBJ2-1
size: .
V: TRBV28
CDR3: CASSKGLAGYNEQFF
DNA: TGTGCCAGCAGTAAGGGACTAGCGGGATACAATGAGCAGTTCTTC

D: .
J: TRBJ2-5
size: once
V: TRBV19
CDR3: CASSIGRLVEQETQYF
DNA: TGTGCCAGTAGTATAGGTCGCCTAGTTGAGCAAGAGACCCAGTACTTC

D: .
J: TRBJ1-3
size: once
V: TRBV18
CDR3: CASSPPSQSGNTIYF
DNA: TGTGCCAGCTCACCACCGTCCCAGTCTGGAAACACCATATATTTT

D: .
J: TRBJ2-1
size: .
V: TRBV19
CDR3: CASTSGGWNEQFF
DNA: TGTGCCAGTACCAGTGGGGGCTGGAATGAGCAGTTCTTC

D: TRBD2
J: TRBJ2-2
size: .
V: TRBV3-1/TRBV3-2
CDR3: CASSQGLAGVSGELFF
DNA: TGTGCCAGCAGCCAAGGCCTAGCGGGGGTGAGCGGGGAGCTGTTTTTT

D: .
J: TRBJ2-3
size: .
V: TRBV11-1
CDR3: CASSLGGVGTDTQYF
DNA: TGTGCCAGCAGCTTAGGCGGGGTCGGCACAGATACGCAGTATTTT

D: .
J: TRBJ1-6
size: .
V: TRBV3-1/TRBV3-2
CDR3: CASSPRQGVGSPLHF
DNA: TGTGCCAGCAGCCCACGCCAGGGCGTCGGTTCACCCCTCCACTTT

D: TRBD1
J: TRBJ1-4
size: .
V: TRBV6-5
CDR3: CASSYLPGGEGEKLFF
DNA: TGTGCCAGCAGTTACTTGCCAGGGGGCGAGGGTGAAAAACTGTTTTTT

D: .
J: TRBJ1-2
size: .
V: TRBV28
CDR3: CASRPTGTDYGYTF
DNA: TGTGCCAGCAGGCCGACCGGGACGGACTATGGCTACACCTTC

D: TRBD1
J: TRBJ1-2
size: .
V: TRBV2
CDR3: CATDQGAAGYTF
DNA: TGTGCCACAGACCAGGGGGCGGCTGGCTACACCTTC

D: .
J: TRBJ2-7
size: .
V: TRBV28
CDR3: CASNSRSYEQYF
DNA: TGTGCCAGTAATAGTAGATCCTACGAGCAGTACTTC

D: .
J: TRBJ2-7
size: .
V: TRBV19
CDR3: CASLARGSYEQYF
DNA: TGTGCCAGCCTAGCCCGAGGGTCCTACGAGCAGTACTTC

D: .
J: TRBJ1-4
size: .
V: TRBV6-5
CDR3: CASRNSDTGREKLFF
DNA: TGTGCCAGCAGAAACTCGGACACCGGACGTGAAAAACTGTTTTTT

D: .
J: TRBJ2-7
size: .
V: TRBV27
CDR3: CASSSSGFSYEQYF
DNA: TGTGCCAGCAGTTCCAGCGGGTTCTCCTACGAGCAGTACTTC

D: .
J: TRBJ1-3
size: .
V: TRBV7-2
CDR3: CASTSVGRGASSGNTIYF
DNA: TGTGCCAGCACCAGCGTGGGGCGGGGGGCGAGCTCTGGAAACACCATATATTTT

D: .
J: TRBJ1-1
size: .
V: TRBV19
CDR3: CASRELRDKNTEAFF
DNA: TGTGCCAGTAGGGAGCTCAGGGACAAGAACACTGAAGCTTTCTTT

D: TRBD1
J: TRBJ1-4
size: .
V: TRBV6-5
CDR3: CASRTGGNHNEKLFF
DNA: TGTGCCAGCAGGACAGGGGGTAACCATAATGAAAAACTGTTTTTT

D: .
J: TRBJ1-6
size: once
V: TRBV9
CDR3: CASSVGAGSGSPLHF
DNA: TGTGCCAGCAGCGTAGGAGCAGGTAGTGGTTCACCCCTCCACTTT

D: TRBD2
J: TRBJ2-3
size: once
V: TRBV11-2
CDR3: CASSLGGLRTDTQYF
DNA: TGTGCCAGCAGCTTAGGGGGACTACGCACAGATACGCAGTATTTT

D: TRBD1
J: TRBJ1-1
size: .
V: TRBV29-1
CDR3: CSVRQGLNTEAFF
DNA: TGCAGCGTAAGACAGGGATTGAACACTGAAGCTTTCTTT